The clone carrying this TCR beta chain was detected a few times. Its specificity is not known. This specimen belongs to a study of coeliac disease. Study findings and constraints: In active celiac disease, intraepithelial and lamina propria TRB and TRG repertoires were less clonal than controls. Lamina propria and intraepithelial cell fractions may contain each other's cells. Published gliadin-specific TRB sequences appeared in about 55% of the 18 coeliac samples, 1 of 6 controls. Most TRB amino acid sequences occurred in only one sample.

Germline lookup yields CDR1 KGHSH and CDR2 LQKENI. The CDR3 consists of 13 residues. V was clipped by 4 bases and J by 5 bases, with 11 bases between them. Assay used: immunoSEQ multiplex PCR; TCRdb lists only in-frame clones, some missing. The sample gives roughly 5,000 clones, roughly 71% of which show up once; 14% is in the top ten. The chain uses TRBV18 and TRBJ2-5; the D gene is possibly TRBD1 (5 bases). This receptor was obtained from a woman aged 40 to 50. The sample consisted of lymphocytes from the gut lamina propria. In DNA, the CDR3 is TGTGCCAGCTCACAGGGGATCAGGGAGACCCAGTACTTC. Translating gives CASSQGIRETQYF.